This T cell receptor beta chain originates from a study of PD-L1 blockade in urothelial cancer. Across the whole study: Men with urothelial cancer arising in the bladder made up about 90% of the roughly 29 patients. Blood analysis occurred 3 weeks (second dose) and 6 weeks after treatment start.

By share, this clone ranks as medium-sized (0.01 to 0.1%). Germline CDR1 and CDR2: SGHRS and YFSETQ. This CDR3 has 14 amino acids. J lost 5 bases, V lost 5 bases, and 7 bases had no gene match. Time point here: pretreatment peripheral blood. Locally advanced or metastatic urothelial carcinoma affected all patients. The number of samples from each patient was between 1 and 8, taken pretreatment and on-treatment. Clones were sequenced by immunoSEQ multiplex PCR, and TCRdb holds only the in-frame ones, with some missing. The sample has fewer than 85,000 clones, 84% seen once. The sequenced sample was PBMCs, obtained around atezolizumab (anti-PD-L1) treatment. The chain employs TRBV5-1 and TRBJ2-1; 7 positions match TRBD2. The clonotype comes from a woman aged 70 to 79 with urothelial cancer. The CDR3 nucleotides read TGCGCCAGCAGTACGGCGGGAGTAGACAATGAGCAGTTCTTC. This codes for CASSTAGVDNEQFF. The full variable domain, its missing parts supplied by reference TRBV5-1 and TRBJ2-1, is KAGVTQTPRYLIKTRGQQVTLSCSPISGHRSVSWYQQTPGQGLQFLFEYFSETQRNKGNFPGRFSGRQFSNSRSEMNVSTLELGDSALYLCASSTAGVDNEQFFGPGTRLTVL.